The present entry profiles one T cell receptor beta chain with its context. This entry comes from a study of blood T cell repertoires in COVID-19. The wider study: Specimens from acute and convalescent COVID-19 originated in the United States, Italy and Spain.

Authors' data handling: Amplification of reference gene primers was used by the study to estimate nucleated cell counts. Profiling relied on immunoSEQ multiplex PCR, and the TCRdb table lists in-frame clones only, not all of them. V and J calls and clone size are copied from that table; D and trimming were computed from the DNA. The sample includes about 140,000 clones, around 73% of them seen just once. The germline V gene has CDR1 MNHEY and CDR2 SVGAGI. This CDR3 is built from 15 residues. Trimming cost V 10 bases and J 1 base; bases outside gene matches: 10. The chain carries TRBV6-5 and TRBJ2-7, with TRBD2 matching over 10 bases. This clonotype originated in a woman between 45 and 60 years old with active or convalescent COVID-19. Input material: peripheral blood. The CDR3 sequence is CATASGSIGSYEQYF. In DNA form, the CDR3 reads TGTGCCACCGCTAGCGGGAGTATTGGGTCCTACGAGCAGTACTTC.